The rows below give T cell receptor beta chains drawn from one sample of a study of OX40 agonist ivuxolimab in advanced cancers. This table comes from immunoSEQ multiplex PCR, and its TCRdb copy is limited to in-frame clones, with some not included. This table holds 94,000 or so clones, 84% found once. The sequencing here drew on CD4+ or CD8+ T cells sorted from blood, taken in a trial of the OX40 agonist ivuxolimab. These receptors came from an adult with an advanced solid tumor such as melanoma, head and neck, liver or kidney cancer. Each CDR3 is given with its conserved first and last residue. A D gene is named only where the DNA matches it firmly. Part of the rows lack a size; the others show once, few, many or a class for expanded clones.

len	abundance	v_gene	d_gene	j_gene	CDR3nt	CDR3aa
13	.	TRBV28	.	TRBJ1-2	TGTGCCAGCAGTACCCTCGGCAGCTATGGCTACACCTTC	CASSTLGSYGYTF
13	.	TRBV29-1	TRBD1	TRBJ2-7	TGCAGCGTGCCGGGACAGGGGTTCCACGAGCAGTACTTC	CSVPGQGFHEQYF
11	many	TRBV20-1	.	TRBJ1-1	TGCAGTGCCAGTACGGACACTGAAGCTTTCTTT	CSASTDTEAFF
15	few	TRBV7-2	.	TRBJ1-2	TGTGCCAGCAGCGTCCGCAGCGGGGGGCGGGATGGCTACACCTTC	CASSVRSGGRDGYTF
13	.	TRBV6-5	TRBD1	TRBJ2-7	TGTGCCAGCAGTTCAGACAGGGTTAACGAGCAGTACTTC	CASSSDRVNEQYF
13	.	TRBV6-6	.	TRBJ2-5	TGTGCCAGCAGTCGACAGGAGGCCGAGACCCAGTACTTC	CASSRQEAETQYF
13	.	TRBV5-4	.	TRBJ1-5	TGTGCCAGCAGCGCTCAGGGACTGGAGGCCCAGCATTTT	CASSAQGLEAQHF
17	.	TRBV10-1	.	TRBJ2-2	TGCGCCAGCAGTTCTCGGAGCCACAGGGCCGACACCGGGGAGCTGTTTTTT	CASSSRSHRADTGELFF
16	.	TRBV28	TRBD2	TRBJ2-7	TGTGCCAGCAGTCCCATAGCGGGGGGGCCGAGATACGAGCAGTACTTC	CASSPIAGGPRYEQYF
17	.	TRBV10-3	.	TRBJ1-5	TGTGCCATCAGTGAGTCGACCGGCCAGGGGAGCAATCAGCCCCAGCATTTT	CAISESTGQGSNQPQHF
15	.	TRBV5-1	TRBD1	TRBJ2-2	TGCGCCAGCAAGGACAGGGGGTCAGATTCCGGGGAGCTGTTTTTT	CASKDRGSDSGELFF
13	.	TRBV28	.	TRBJ2-3	TGTGCCAGCAGTTTAATCGGGACAGATACGCAGTATTTT	CASSLIGTDTQYF
15	.	TRBV9	.	TRBJ1-5	TGTGCCAGCAGCGTAGGAGGGTCTCGCAATCAGCCCCAGCATTTT	CASSVGGSRNQPQHF
18	.	TRBV18	TRBD1	TRBJ2-6	TGTGCCAGCTCACCAAGGACAGGGGGTCCCTCTGGGGCCAACGTCCTGACTTTC	CASSPRTGGPSGANVLTF
15	.	TRBV6-5	.	TRBJ1-6	TGTGCCAGCAGTTACTCGCAGCAGGGGAATTCACCCCTCCACTTT	CASSYSQQGNSPLHF
16	.	TRBV28	TRBD1	TRBJ1-5	TGTGCCAGCAGCGGAAACAGGGGGCAAGGCAATCAGCCCCAGCATTTT	CASSGNRGQGNQPQHF
17	.	TRBV5-1	.	TRBJ1-3	TGCGCCAGCAGCTTGGGGACAGAGGGTAGCTCTGGAAACACCATATATTTT	CASSLGTEGSSGNTIYF
14	.	TRBV7-9	TRBD1	TRBJ1-5	TGTGCCACCGGACAGGGCCCTTACAATCAGCCCCAGCATTTT	CATGQGPYNQPQHF
14	.	TRBV19	.	TRBJ2-4	TGTGCCAGTAGCGACCGGGCCTGGGAAAACATTCAGTACTTC	CASSDRAWENIQYF
14	.	TRBV7-3	TRBD2	TRBJ2-5	TGTGCCAGCAGCCCCGGGACGTCGGGGGGGACCCAGTACTTC	CASSPGTSGGTQYF
17	.	TRBV5-4	.	TRBJ2-1	TGTGCCAGCAGCTTGGGGGGGTCAGGCTATGCGGCCAATGAGCAGTTCTTC	CASSLGGSGYAANEQFF
14	.	TRBV6-5	.	TRBJ1-2	TGTGCCAGCAGTTACTCATCAGGATTCTATGGCTACACCTTC	CASSYSSGFYGYTF
15	once	TRBV11-1	TRBD1	TRBJ2-7	TGTGCCAGCAGCTTACGGGCAAGGGGGCCCTACGAGCAGTACTTC	CASSLRARGPYEQYF
16	.	TRBV6-5	.	TRBJ1-2	TGTGCCAGCAGTTACTCCCCAAATCTAGAAGAGTATGGCTACACCTTC	CASSYSPNLEEYGYTF
17	once	TRBV4-2	TRBD1	TRBJ2-5	TGTGCCAGCAGCCAAGATGGAGAACAGGGGGCGCGGGAGACCCAGTACTTC	CASSQDGEQGARETQYF
15	.	TRBV11-2	TRBD1	TRBJ2-2	TGTGCCAGCAGCCTACAGGGGGCGGACACCGGGGAGCTGTTTTTT	CASSLQGADTGELFF
14	.	TRBV7-2	.	TRBJ1-2	TGTGCCAGCAGCGATGCACAGTGGTTGTATGGCTACACCTTC	CASSDAQWLYGYTF
17	.	TRBV7-2	TRBD1	TRBJ2-7	TGTGCCAGCAGCCTTAGGGGTTCAGGGGGCCCCTACTACGAGCAGTACTTC	CASSLRGSGGPYYEQYF
14	.	TRBV10-1	.	TRBJ1-1	TGCGCCAGCAGTGACTCACAGGCGAACACTGAAGCTTTCTTT	CASSDSQANTEAFF
18	.	TRBV13	TRBD1	TRBJ2-2	TGTGCCAGCAGCCTGGGACAGGGGGCCTGGTTAGAATCCGGGGAGCTGTTTTTT	CASSLGQGAWLESGELFF
16	.	TRBV4-1	.	TRBJ1-6	TGCGCCAGCAGCCAAGAAGGCGGCTCCTATAATTCACCCCTCCACTTT	CASSQEGGSYNSPLHF
15	once	TRBV7-8	.	TRBJ1-2	TGTGCCAGCAGCCGACTCGGTGGGGCTAACTATGGCTACACCTTC	CASSRLGGANYGYTF
14	.	TRBV11-2	.	TRBJ2-7	TGTGCCAGCAGCTTTAACAGGGATTCCTACGAGCAGTACTTC	CASSFNRDSYEQYF
15	.	TRBV28	TRBD2	TRBJ2-1	TGTGCCAGCAGGGAAGCGGGGGGCCCCTACAATGAGCAGTTCTTC	CASREAGGPYNEQFF
15	.	TRBV5-6	TRBD2	TRBJ2-1	TGTGCCAGCAGCTTGGAAGCGGGGGGGCTCAATGAGCAGTTCTTC	CASSLEAGGLNEQFF
12	.	TRBV7-9	.	TRBJ1-2	TGTGCCAGCAGCTTACAGGGGCATGGCTACACCTTC	CASSLQGHGYTF
14	few	TRBV9	TRBD1	TRBJ2-5	TGTGCCAGCAGCGCGGGACAGGGCAAAGAGACCCAGTACTTC	CASSAGQGKETQYF
13	.	TRBV7-2	.	TRBJ1-2	TGTGCCAGCAACCAGGACCCTAACTATGGCTACACCTTC	CASNQDPNYGYTF
14	.	TRBV19	TRBD1	TRBJ1-5	TGTGCCAGTAACGGACAGGGTTCTATTTTTCCCCAGCATTTT	CASNGQGSIFPQHF
14	once	TRBV18	.	TRBJ1-6	TGTGCCAGCTCACCGTCACAGGGTAATTCACCCCTCCACTTT	CASSPSQGNSPLHF
15	.	TRBV27	TRBD1	TRBJ2-5	TGTGCCAGCAGTACCGGACAGGGGGCCAGGGAGACCCAGTACTTC	CASSTGQGARETQYF
15	few	TRBV5-5	TRBD1	TRBJ2-3	TGTGCCAGCAGTCCAAAGGGCACAGGGGCAGATACGCAGTATTTT	CASSPKGTGADTQYF
16	once	TRBV15	TRBD2	TRBJ2-5	TGTGCCACCAGCAGAGATGGGACGGGGGGTTCGGAGACCCAGTACTTC	CATSRDGTGGSETQYF
17	once	TRBV9	TRBD1	TRBJ2-1	TGTGCCAGCAGCCCCCGGACAGGGGAAAGGTTCTACAATGAGCAGTTCTTC	CASSPRTGERFYNEQFF
13	.	TRBV27	.	TRBJ1-2	TGTGCCAGCGGGCCAGAGAGGAACTATGGCTACACCTTC	CASGPERNYGYTF
15	.	TRBV6-5	.	TRBJ1-4	TGTGCCAGCAGTTTAATTAGGGGAAGGGGAGAAAAACTGTTTTTT	CASSLIRGRGEKLFF
15	.	TRBV4-3	.	TRBJ1-1	TGCGCCAGCAGCCAAGATATTGCGGGGAACACTGAAGCTTTCTTT	CASSQDIAGNTEAFF
16	.	TRBV7-2	.	TRBJ2-2	TGTGCCAGCAGCTTATGGGCGAGAACGAACACCGGGGAGCTGTTTTTT	CASSLWARTNTGELFF
16	once	TRBV11-2	TRBD1	TRBJ2-2	TGTGCCAGCAGCTTTTCAGGGACAGGGGGACCCGGGGAGCTGTTTTTT	CASSFSGTGGPGELFF
15	once	TRBV5-4	.	TRBJ2-3	TGTGCCAGCAGCCGACGGGCGGGGAACACAGATACGCAGTATTTT	CASSRRAGNTDTQYF
13	.	TRBV29-1	.	TRBJ2-1	TGCAGCGTTGTACACCACTCCTACAATGAGCAGTTCTTC	CSVVHHSYNEQFF
11	.	TRBV7-9	.	TRBJ2-3	TGTGCCAGCAGCTTAGGGGGGGACAGATTTTTT	CASSLGGDRFF
13	.	TRBV18	TRBD1	TRBJ1-6	TGTGCCAGCGGGACAGGGGGCAGGTCACCCCTCCACTTT	CASGTGGRSPLHF
14	.	TRBV6-5	TRBD1	TRBJ2-3	TGTGCCAGCAGTGGACAGGTCTTGACAGATACGCAGTATTTT	CASSGQVLTDTQYF